The 8 T cell receptor beta chains in this list originate from one sample, sequenced in a study of blood T cell repertoires in COVID-19. Clones were sequenced by immunoSEQ multiplex PCR, and TCRdb holds only the in-frame ones, with some missing. The profile shows about 140,000 clones, 75% to 85% of them singletons. The sequenced sample consisted of peripheral blood. These receptors originate from a woman over 75 with active or convalescent COVID-19.

The V gene is TRBV30, the J gene TRBJ2-7, with 7 bases fitting TRBD1. The CDR3 runs to 16 residues. After removal of 3 bases from V and 2 bases from J, the junction contained 13 bases not matched to a gene. Germline CDR1 is GTSNPN and CDR2 is SVGIG (reference sequence). The CDR3 loop is CAWSPLGRGMTYEQYF. The DNA for the CDR3 is TGTGCCTGGAGCCCCTTGGGCAGGGGGATGACCTACGAGCAGTACTTC.

V gene TRBV5-1 combines with J gene TRBJ2-6; D remains unclear. CDR3 length: 16 amino acids. From germline, CDR1 is SGHRS and CDR2 YFSETQ. Trimming removed 5 bases at V and 0 bases at J, with 12 bases between. The DNA of the CDR3 is TGCGCCAGCAGGGCGGCACCGATCTCTGGGGCCAACGTCCTGACTTTC. This translates into CASRAAPISGANVLTF.

This chain connects TRBV3-1 (or the pseudogene TRBV3-2) to TRBJ1-6, with TRBD1 matching over 8 bases. The ends lost 4 bases at V and 15 bases at J; junction bases unmatched: 14. Germline values: CDR1 LGHDT, CDR2 YNNKEL (reference sequence). CDR3 length: 15 residues. The CDR3 protein is CASSPTGQANSVLHF. The CDR3 region has the DNA TGTGCCAGCAGCCCTACGGGACAGGCGAATTCAGTCCTCCACTTT.

The table lists this clone with a count of one. The J gene is TRBJ2-5, the V gene TRBV18, with D perhaps matching TRBD2 (5 bases). The CDR3 consists of 19 residues. The V and J ends lost 4 bases and 0 bases respectively, with 24 bases between them. Germline CDR1 is KGHSH and CDR2 is LQKENI. CDR3 nucleotide sequence: TGTGCCAGCTCACGTGTATGGAGACGGGATGACTCAAACCAAGAGACCCAGTACTTC. Translating it yields CASSRVWRRDDSNQETQYF.

The gene calls are TRBV11-1 and TRBJ1-3; 7 bases map to TRBD1. V dropped 6 bases and J dropped 7; count of bases not matched to a gene: 12. Germline V gives CDR1 SGHAT, CDR2 FQDESV (reference sequence). This CDR3 is built from 15 residues. The CDR3 sequence: CASRTGTSEANTIYF. DNA of the CDR3: TGTGCCAGCAGGACAGGGACATCCGAAGCGAACACCATATATTTT.

DNA for the CDR3: TGTGCCAGCAGTTTAGTAGGGCTGAGGGGGGGTGACTATGGCTACACCTTC. The encoded protein is CASSLVGLRGGDYGYTF. The rearrangement uses TRBV28 and TRBJ1-2; TRBD1 might be the D (6 bases). Germline CDR1 MDHEN, CDR2 SYDVKM. Trimming cost V 2 bases and J 3 bases, with 19 bases left between them. The CDR3 extends over 17 amino acids.

This chain uses TRBV6-1 with TRBJ2-7, with a possible D match to TRBD2 (6 bases). The CDR3 contains 14 residues. The V gene's germline CDR1 is MNHNS and CDR2 SASEGT. V lost 2 bases and J lost 0, with 8 bases in between. The CDR3, as DNA: TGTGCCAGCAGTGAACCGGGGGTCTCCTACGAGCAGTACTTC. Translating gives CASSEPGVSYEQYF.

The V gene is TRBV7-2, the J gene TRBJ1-5, with TRBD1 matching 12 bases. The CDR3 extends over 15 amino acids. Germline values: CDR1 SGHTA, CDR2 FQGNSA. Trimming at V came to 5 bases and at J to 5 bases, leaving 4 bases not matched to a gene. DNA of the CDR3: TGTGCCAGCAGCCCGGGACAGGGGGCTCATCAGCCCCAGCATTTT. Translated, it gives CASSPGQGAHQPQHF. Full variable domain (remainder filled in from reference TRBV7-2 and TRBJ1-5): GAGVSQSPSNKVTEKGKDVELRCDPISGHTALYWYRQSLGQGLEFLIYFQGNSAPDKSGLPSDRFSAERTGGSVSTLTIQRTQQEDSAVYLCASSPGQGAHQPQHFGDGTRLSIL.